The present T cell receptor beta chain was sequenced within a study of cytomegalovirus exposure and HLA in healthy donors. Study results and caveats: It was reportedly the case that the classifier diagnosed cytomegalovirus status with high specificity and sensitivity. TCR beta V- and J-gene trimming, according to a later analysis, was linked to a missense DCLRE1C variant. Later analysis revealed greater clonal expansion in HLA-associated TCR beta chains than in equally common others. Looking again later, the authors saw that most CMV-associated TCR beta chains seemed HLA-restricted.

This CDR3 region has 12 residues. Germline lookup yields CDR1 SEHNR and CDR2 FQNEAQ (reference sequence). The PCR made use of 60 Vbeta and 13 Jbeta primers. Sequencing used immunoSEQ multiplex PCR; TCRdb keeps in-frame clones, though not all of them. The repertoire holds around 150,000 clones, over 70% seen once, with approximately 6.1% in the top ten. Concerning this clone: Its antigen is unidentified. Germline and junction disagree at one end, which may indicate a read error.

V usage is TRBV7-9 and J usage is TRBJ1-1; 7 nucleotides align to TRBD1. Sequenced sample: PBMCs. The TCR was taken from a man under 40 in good health and CMV-seropositive. CDR3 residues: CSSSLGGAEAFF. The CDR3 DNA is TGTTCCAGCAGCTTAGGGGGCGCTGAAGCTTTCTTT.